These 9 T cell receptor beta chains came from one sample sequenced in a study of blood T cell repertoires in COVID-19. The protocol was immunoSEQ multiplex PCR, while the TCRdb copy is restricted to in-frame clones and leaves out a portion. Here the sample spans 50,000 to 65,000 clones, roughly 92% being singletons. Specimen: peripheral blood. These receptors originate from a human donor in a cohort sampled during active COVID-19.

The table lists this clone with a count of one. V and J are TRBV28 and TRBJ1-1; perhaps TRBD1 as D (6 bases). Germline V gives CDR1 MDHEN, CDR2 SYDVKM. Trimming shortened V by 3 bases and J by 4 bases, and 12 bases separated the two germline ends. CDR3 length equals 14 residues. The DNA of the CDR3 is TGTGCCAGCAGTTTTCGGGGACAAGGCACTGAAGCTTTCTTT. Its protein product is CASSFRGQGTEAFF.

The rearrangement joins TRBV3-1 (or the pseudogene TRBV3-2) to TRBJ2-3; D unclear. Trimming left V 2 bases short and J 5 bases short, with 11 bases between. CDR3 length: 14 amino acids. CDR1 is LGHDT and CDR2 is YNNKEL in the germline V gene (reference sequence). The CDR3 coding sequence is TGTGCCAGCAGCCAATTCATCAGGAAAGATACGCAGTATTTT. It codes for CASSQFIRKDTQYF.

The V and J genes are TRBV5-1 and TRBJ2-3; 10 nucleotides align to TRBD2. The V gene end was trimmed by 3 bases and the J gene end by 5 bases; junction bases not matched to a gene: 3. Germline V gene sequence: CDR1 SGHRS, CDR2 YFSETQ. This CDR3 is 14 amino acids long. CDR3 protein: CASSYLAGEDTQYF. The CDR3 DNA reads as TGCGCCAGCAGCTACCTAGCGGGGGAAGATACGCAGTATTTT.

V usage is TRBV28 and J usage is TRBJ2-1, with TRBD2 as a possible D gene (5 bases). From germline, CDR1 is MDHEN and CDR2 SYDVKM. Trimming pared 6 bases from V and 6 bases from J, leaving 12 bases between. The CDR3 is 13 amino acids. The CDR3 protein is CASRSGSTNEQFF. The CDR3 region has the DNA TGTGCCAGCAGGTCGGGGTCCACCAATGAGCAGTTCTTC.

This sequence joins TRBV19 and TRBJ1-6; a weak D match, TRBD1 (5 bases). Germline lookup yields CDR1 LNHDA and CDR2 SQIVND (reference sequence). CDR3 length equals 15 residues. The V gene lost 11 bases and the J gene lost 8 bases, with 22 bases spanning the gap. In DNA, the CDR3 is TGTGCCCCCCAGGGTTATTCCCTTTCGGATTCACCCCTCCACTTT. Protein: CAPQGYSLSDSPLHF.

The CDR3 protein is CASSGGTAHSEQYF. Here the CDR3 DNA reads TGTGCCAGCAGTGGGGGGACAGCCCATAGCGAGCAGTACTTC. This chain joins TRBV28 and TRBJ2-7; D may be TRBD1 (7 bases). The germline V gene encodes CDR1 MDHEN and CDR2 SYDVKM. The CDR3 extends over 14 amino acids. Trimming took 5 bases from V and 6 from J, leaving 17 bases between them.

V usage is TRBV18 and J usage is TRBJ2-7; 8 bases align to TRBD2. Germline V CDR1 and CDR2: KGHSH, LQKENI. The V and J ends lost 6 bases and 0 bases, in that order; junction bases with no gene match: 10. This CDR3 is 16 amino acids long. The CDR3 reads CASSTSRGGSSYEQYF. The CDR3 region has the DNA TGTGCCAGCTCGACTTCCCGGGGGGGGTCCTCCTACGAGCAGTACTTC. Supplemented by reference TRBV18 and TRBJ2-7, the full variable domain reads NAGVMQNPRHLVRRRGQEARLRCSPMKGHSHVYWYRQLPEEGLKFMVYLQKENIIDESGMPKERFSAEFPKEGPSILRIQQVVRGDSAAYFCASSTSRGGSSYEQYFGPGTRLTVT.

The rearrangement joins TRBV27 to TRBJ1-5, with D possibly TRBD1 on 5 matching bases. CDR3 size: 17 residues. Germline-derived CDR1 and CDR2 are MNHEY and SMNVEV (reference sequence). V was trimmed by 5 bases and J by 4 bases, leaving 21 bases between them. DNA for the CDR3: TGTGCCAGCAGTCCCTACTTCAGGGTAAAGGAGAATCAGCCCCAGCATTTT. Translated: CASSPYFRVKENQPQHF.

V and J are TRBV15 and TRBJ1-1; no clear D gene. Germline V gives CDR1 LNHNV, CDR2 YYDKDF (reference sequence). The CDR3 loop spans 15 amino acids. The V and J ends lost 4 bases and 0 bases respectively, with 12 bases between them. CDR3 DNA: TGTGCCACCAGCATATCGGCGGCCATGAACACTGAAGCTTTCTTT. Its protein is CATSISAAMNTEAFF.